The 28 T cell receptor beta chains below were found in one sample sequenced in a study of blood T cell repertoires in COVID-19. Assay used: immunoSEQ multiplex PCR; TCRdb lists only in-frame clones, some missing. Among about 220,000 clones, about 90% were seen once, and the ten largest hold about 1.9%. Material: peripheral blood. All receptors come from a man between 40 and 49 years old with active or convalescent COVID-19.

This chain connects TRBV11-2 to TRBJ1-5; tentatively, D is TRBD1 (5 bases). Between the trimmed V and J ends, which lost 0 bases and 6 bases, there was a span of 12 bases. The CDR3 contains 15 residues. Germline CDR1 is SGHAT and CDR2 is FQNNGV. CDR3 sequence (DNA): TGTGCCAGCAGCTTAGACCCAGGGTCAAGTCAGCCCCAGCATTTT. This codes for CASSLDPGSSQPQHF.

The rearrangement uses TRBV4-1 and TRBJ1-2; possible D gene TRBD1, 5 bases. The V gene lost 0 bases and the J gene lost 4 bases, with 6 bases spanning the gap. The germline CDR1 and CDR2 sequences are MGHRA and YSYEKL. This CDR3 comprises 13 residues. The CDR3 sequence: CASSQEQAYGYTF. In DNA form, the CDR3 reads TGCGCCAGCAGCCAAGAACAGGCCTATGGCTACACCTTC.

Regarding this clone: Additional DNA sequences in this sample encode the identical CDR3. The V and J genes are TRBV3-1 (or the pseudogene TRBV3-2) and TRBJ2-2; possibly TRBD2 for D (6 bases). Germline CDR1 is LGHDT and CDR2 is YNNKEL (reference sequence). The germline V and J ends were trimmed by 4 bases and 1 base, with 7 bases remaining between them. CDR3 size: 14 residues. CDR3 in DNA: TGTGCCAGCAGCCGGGGAGGGAACACCGGGGAGCTGTTTTTT. Translating gives CASSRGGNTGELFF.

The chain carries TRBV30 and TRBJ1-1; unclear D gene. There are 13 residues in the CDR3. V lost 0 bases, J lost 0 bases, and 5 bases lay in between. From germline, CDR1 is GTSNPN and CDR2 SVGIG (reference sequence). The CDR3 DNA follows: TGTGCCTGGAGTGTTGGCCTGAACACTGAAGCTTTCTTT. Translating gives CAWSVGLNTEAFF.

The CDR3 spells CASSLDRWSSYEQYF. CDR3 bases: TGCGCCAGCAGCCTAGACCGTTGGAGCTCCTACGAGCAGTACTTC. This chain links TRBV4-1 with TRBJ2-7; no clear D. Germline CDR1 MGHRA, CDR2 YSYEKL. Trimming removed 4 bases at V and 0 bases at J, with 13 bases between. This CDR3 has 15 residues.

This clone was observed once. V is TRBV27 and J is TRBJ1-6; D is undetermined. CDR3 length: 17 residues. From germline, CDR1 is MNHEY and CDR2 SMNVEV (reference sequence). V gave up 5 bases and J gave up 2 bases, with 16 bases separating them. The chain's CDR3 is CASSARGSGTYNSPLHF. For the CDR3, the DNA is TGTGCCAGCAGTGCCCGGGGTAGTGGCACCTATAATTCACCCCTCCACTTT.

CDR3 sequence reads: CASSKNGASDRPYGYTF. The CDR3 DNA reads as TGTGCCAGTAGTAAGAATGGGGCCTCGGACAGACCGTATGGCTACACCTTC. This sequence joins TRBV19 and TRBJ1-2; D perhaps matches TRBD1 (6 bases). Germline V gene data show CDR1 as LNHDA and CDR2 as SQIVND (reference sequence). The CDR3 consists of 17 residues. V lost 4 bases to trimming and J lost 5 bases, with 23 bases between them.

The V and J genes are TRBV6-6 and TRBJ1-3; D gene ambiguous. V lost 0 bases and J lost 2, with 11 bases in between. The CDR3 runs 16 residues. CDR1 is MNHNY, CDR2 SVGAGI, per germline (reference sequence). The CDR3 loop is CASSYSGLPPGNTIYF. CDR3 DNA sequence: TGTGCCAGCAGTTACTCGGGCCTCCCACCTGGAAACACCATATATTTT.

This clone was detected once. V gene TRBV5-5 combines with J gene TRBJ1-1, with a tentative D call TRBD1 (6 bases). The CDR3 is made up of 15 amino acids. The ends were cut back, 1 base at V and 1 base at J, with 11 bases in the middle. Germline V gene sequence: CDR1 SGHKS, CDR2 YYEKEE (reference sequence). This chain's CDR3 is CASSLSTGWNTEAFF. The CDR3 DNA sequence: TGTGCCAGCAGCTTGAGCACAGGGTGGAACACTGAAGCTTTCTTT.

The V and J genes are TRBV5-1 and TRBJ1-1; the D is unclear. The CDR3 runs 14 residues. Germline loops: CDR1 SGHRS, CDR2 YFSETQ. V was trimmed by 3 bases and J by 2 bases, leaving 11 bases between them. The CDR3 coding sequence is TGCGCCAGCAGCTATCTAGATGGAAACACTGAAGCTTTCTTT. It translates to CASSYLDGNTEAFF. The variable domain in full, completed from reference TRBV5-1 and TRBJ1-1, reads KAGVTQTPRYLIKTRGQQVTLSCSPISGHRSVSWYQQTPGQGLQFLFEYFSETQRNKGNFPGRFSGRQFSNSRSEMNVSTLELGDSALYLCASSYLDGNTEAFFGQGTRLTVV.

This clone was picked up a small number of times. J is TRBJ2-4 and V is TRBV19, with TRBD1 identical over 7 bases. The germline V gene has CDR1 LNHDA and CDR2 SQIVND (reference sequence). Trimming at V came to 4 bases and at J to 3 bases, leaving 12 bases not matched to a gene. The CDR3 runs to 17 residues. CDR3 in amino acids: CASSTRTGRLDKNIQYF. CDR3 coding DNA: TGTGCCAGTAGTACCCGGACAGGAAGATTAGACAAAAACATTCAGTACTTC.

This clone was seen more than once but under ten times. The chain recombines TRBV7-3 with TRBJ1-2, with a weak D call TRBD1 (5 bases). The CDR3 length is 13 residues. The germline CDR1 and CDR2 sequences are SGHTA and FQGTGA. V was shortened by 8 bases and J by 7 bases, with 17 bases between the two germline ends. The CDR3 DNA sequence: TGTGCCAGCTCCCAAATCGGGGGATTTGGCTACACCTTC. Encoded protein: CASSQIGGFGYTF.

CDR3 in amino acids: CASSSQGYQPQHF. DNA of the CDR3: TGTGCCAGCAGTTCTCAGGGTTATCAGCCCCAGCATTTT. This chain uses TRBV6-5 with TRBJ1-5, with D possibly being TRBD1 (5 bases). Germline-derived CDR1 and CDR2 are MNHEY and SVGAGI. V lost 4 bases to trimming and J lost 5 bases, with 9 bases between them. The CDR3 spans 13 residues.

V is TRBV7-2 and J is TRBJ2-7, with 10 nucleotides matching TRBD1. Germline-derived CDR1 and CDR2 are SGHTA and FQGNSA. Unmatched junction bases numbered 7, after V lost 1 base and J lost 7 bases. The CDR3 is 15 residues long. The DNA of the CDR3 is TGTGCCAGCAGCTTAGGCCGACAGGGGGCTCGGGAGCAGTACTTC. This gives the protein CASSLGRQGAREQYF.

The V gene is TRBV2, the J gene TRBJ1-1; tentative D call: TRBD1 (5 bases). Germline V CDR1 and CDR2: SNHLY, FYNNEI. The CDR3 sequence is 14 residues long. Trimming removed 7 bases from V and 2 bases from J, with 14 bases in between. CDR3 protein: CASNVQQANTEAFF. The CDR3 region has the DNA TGTGCCAGCAATGTACAACAGGCAAACACTGAAGCTTTCTTT.

The V call is TRBV7-9, the J call TRBJ2-7; 8 bases align to TRBD2. Trimming took 5 bases from V and 6 from J; bases not matched to a gene: 12. The CDR3 covers 15 residues. Germline CDR1 and CDR2: SEHNR and FQNEAQ (reference sequence). The CDR3 reads CASSAPAVAGREQYF. CDR3 DNA sequence: TGTGCCAGCAGCGCCCCGGCGGTAGCGGGACGCGAGCAGTACTTC. The full variable domain, with the rest looked up from reference TRBV7-9 and TRBJ2-7, is DTGVSQNPRHKITKRGQNVTFRCDPISEHNRLYWYRQTLGQGPEFLTYFQNEAQLEKSRLLSDRFSAERPKGSFSTLEIQRTEQGDSAMYLCASSAPAVAGREQYFGPGTRLTVT.

The rearrangement uses TRBV6-5 and TRBJ1-3; D unclear. Germline V lookup: CDR1 MNHEY, CDR2 SVGAGI. This CDR3 region has 13 residues. The germline V and J ends were trimmed by 8 bases and 2 bases, with 10 bases remaining between them. CDR3 nucleotide sequence: TGTGCCAGCGCTAGAGATACTGGAAACACCATATATTTT. It encodes CASARDTGNTIYF.

The chain combines TRBV19 with TRBJ2-7; D is perhaps TRBD1 (6 bases). V lost 7 bases and J 5 bases, leaving 9 bases between the germline ends. This CDR3 region has 11 residues. The germline V gene has CDR1 LNHDA and CDR2 SQIVND (reference sequence). DNA for the CDR3: TGTGCCAGTACTGGGGGCGACGAGCAGTACTTC. This translates into CASTGGDEQYF.

This sequence joins TRBV5-1 and TRBJ1-2; 8 bases fit TRBD1. Germline V gene data show CDR1 as SGHRS and CDR2 as YFSETQ. The V gene end was trimmed by 4 bases and the J gene end by 4 bases; junction bases not matched to a gene: 6. The CDR3 loop spans 14 amino acids. CDR3 sequence (DNA): TGCGCCAGCAGCACGGACAGGGTTGGCTATGGCTACACCTTC. Translating gives CASSTDRVGYGYTF.

This clone has more than one count but fewer than ten. DNA for the CDR3: TGTGCCAGCAGCCGGTATGCGGCCTCGCCGGAGGAAAAACTGTTTTTT. This encodes CASSRYAASPEEKLFF. This chain joins TRBV4-2 and TRBJ1-4; D unresolved. The CDR3 is 16 residues long. The germline V gene has CDR1 LGHNA and CDR2 YNFKEQ. V was shortened by 4 bases and J by 8 bases, with 20 bases between the two germline ends.

The V call is TRBV19, the J call TRBJ2-1, with D possibly being TRBD1 (5 bases). Germline assignment: CDR1 LNHDA and CDR2 SQIVND (reference sequence). The length of the CDR3 is 15 residues. V was trimmed by 1 base and J by 2 bases, leaving 9 bases between them. The CDR3 sequence: CASSIAGLPYNEQFF. DNA of the CDR3: TGTGCCAGTAGTATAGCAGGGCTTCCCTACAATGAGCAGTTCTTC.

V gene TRBV28 combines with J gene TRBJ2-1; TRBD2 agrees at 12 bases. The junction had 6 bases not matched to a gene; V was cut back by 9 bases and J by 3 bases. From germline, CDR1 is MDHEN and CDR2 SYDVKM. The CDR3 runs 15 residues. CDR3 loop: CASWTSGVDYNEQFF. The CDR3 DNA is TGTGCCAGTTGGACTAGCGGGGTCGACTACAATGAGCAGTTCTTC.

V and J are TRBV19 and TRBJ2-2, with 7 bases lining up with TRBD1. Germline loops: CDR1 LNHDA, CDR2 SQIVND (reference sequence). With V trimmed by 1 base and J by 4 bases, 6 bases remained unmatched. CDR3 length: 16 residues. As DNA, the CDR3 is TGTGCCAGTAGTATAGGACAGGGATCGGCCACCGGGGAGCTGTTTTTT. It translates to CASSIGQGSATGELFF.

This clone was picked up a small number of times. The V and J genes are TRBV6-5 and TRBJ1-2; 10 nucleotides align to TRBD1. The CDR3 consists of 15 residues. Germline trimming cut 2 bases from V and 7 bases from J; bases unmatched to any gene: 7. Germline V gives CDR1 MNHEY, CDR2 SVGAGI. The CDR3 loop reads CASSYGDRGRGGYTF. CDR3 in DNA: TGTGCCAGCAGTTACGGGGACAGGGGACGTGGTGGCTACACCTTC.

The CDR3 protein is CASSIRGSQETQYF. The CDR3 DNA reads as TGTGCCAGTAGTATTCGAGGGAGCCAAGAGACCCAGTACTTC. V usage is TRBV19 and J usage is TRBJ2-5; possibly TRBD2 for D (5 bases). V dropped 3 bases and J dropped 1 base, with 9 bases sitting between them. Germline assignment: CDR1 LNHDA and CDR2 SQIVND (reference sequence). There are 14 residues in the CDR3. Based on the CDR3 plus reference TRBV19 and TRBJ2-5, the full variable domain is DGGITQSPKYLFRKEGQNVTLSCEQNLNHDAMYWYRQDPGQGLRLIYYSQIVNDFQKGDIAEGYSVSREKKESFPLTVTSAQKNPTAFYLCASSIRGSQETQYFGPGTRLLVL.

This clone was counted a few times. DNA of the CDR3: TGCGCCAGCAGCCAAGATAGCCCGGTGGAGGGTCCGGTCTACGAGCAGTACTTC. Encoded protein: CASSQDSPVEGPVYEQYF. The rearrangement joins TRBV4-1 to TRBJ2-7; maybe TRBD2 (6 bases). CDR1 and CDR2 from the germline V gene are MGHRA and YSYEKL. The CDR3 has 18 amino acids. V was pared by 0 bases and J by 3 bases, with 21 bases between.

The V gene is TRBV7-9, the J gene TRBJ2-7; 7 bases agree with TRBD1. The CDR3 spans 17 residues. V shed 5 bases, J shed 0 bases, and the junction held 13 bases outside the gene matches. Germline CDR1 SEHNR, CDR2 FQNEAQ (reference sequence). The chain's CDR3 is CASSPSQPGQFSYEQYF. As DNA, the CDR3 is TGTGCCAGCAGCCCTTCCCAACCGGGACAGTTCTCCTACGAGCAGTACTTC.

This rearrangement joins TRBV5-1 to TRBJ1-1; 11 nucleotides match TRBD1. V was clipped by 4 bases and J by 3 bases; unmatched bases: 14. The CDR3 totals 18 residues. Germline V lookup: CDR1 SGHRS, CDR2 YFSETQ. This chain's CDR3 is CASSGSGTGGIRYTEAFF. The CDR3 region has the DNA TGCGCCAGCAGCGGATCCGGGACAGGGGGGATCCGGTACACTGAAGCTTTCTTT.